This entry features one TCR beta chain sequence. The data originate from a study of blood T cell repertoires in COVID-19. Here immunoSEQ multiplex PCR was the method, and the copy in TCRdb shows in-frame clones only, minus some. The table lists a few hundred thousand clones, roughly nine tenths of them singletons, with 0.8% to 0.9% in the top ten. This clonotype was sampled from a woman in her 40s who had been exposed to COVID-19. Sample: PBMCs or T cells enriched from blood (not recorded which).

The CDR3 DNA sequence: TGTGCCTGGAGTATCGGAGGGGGGGACTATGGCTACACCTTC. It encodes CAWSIGGGDYGYTF. The chain combines TRBV30 with TRBJ1-2; perhaps TRBD1 as D (6 bases). This CDR3 is 14 amino acids long. Germline V CDR1 and CDR2: GTSNPN, SVGIG (reference sequence). V was pared by 2 bases and J by 3 bases, with 13 bases between.